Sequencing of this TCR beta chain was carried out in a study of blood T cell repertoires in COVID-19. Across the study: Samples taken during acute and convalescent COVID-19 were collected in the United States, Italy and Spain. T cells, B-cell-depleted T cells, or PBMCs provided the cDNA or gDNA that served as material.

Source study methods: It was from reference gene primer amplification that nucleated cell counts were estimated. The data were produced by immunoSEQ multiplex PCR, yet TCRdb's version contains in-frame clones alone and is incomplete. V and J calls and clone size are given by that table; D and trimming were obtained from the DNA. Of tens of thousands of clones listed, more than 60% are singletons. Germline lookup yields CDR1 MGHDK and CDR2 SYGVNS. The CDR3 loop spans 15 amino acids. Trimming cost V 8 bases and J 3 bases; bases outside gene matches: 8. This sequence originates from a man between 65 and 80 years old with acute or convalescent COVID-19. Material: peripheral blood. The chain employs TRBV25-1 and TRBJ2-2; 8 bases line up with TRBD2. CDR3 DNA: TGTGCCAGCCGGGGGCCGGGGGGGGACACCGGGGAGCTGTTTTTT. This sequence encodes CASRGPGGDTGELFF.